One sample yielded the 14 T cell receptor beta chains listed below, sequenced in a study of T cell responses to AZD1222 COVID-19 vaccine (dated by TCRdb to the early 2020s). In light of the paper, this sample's time point label describes: baseline before first vaccination. Taken with the paper, the label for treatment or condition translates to: meningococcal conjugate vaccine given as trial control. Receptor amplification or capture employed the immunoSEQ multiplex PCR assay. TCRdb obtained this table from immuneACCESS and retained in-frame rearrangements with V and J assigned. These tables miss some clones; where compared with another copy, unresolved V genes account for less than half of the shortfall, and the remainder is unexplained. The sample includes 85,000 to 90,000 clones, with roughly 89% observed a single time. The ten largest clones take up less than 5.5% of the sample. Source: peripheral blood, taken on day 0 of MenACWY control vaccination. Every receptor here comes from an adult in good health.

V gene TRBV14 combines with J gene TRBJ1-5; D possibly corresponds to TRBD1 (5 bases). The CDR3 has 17 residues. CDR1 is SGHDN, CDR2 FVKESK, per germline. Trimming stripped 2 bases from V and 0 bases from J, with 14 bases between. The CDR3 loop is CASSQKRGGGSNQPQHF. DNA of the CDR3: TGTGCCAGCAGCCAAAAAAGGGGCGGGGGTAGCAATCAGCCCCAGCATTTT.

The chain is built from TRBV27 and TRBJ2-2, with 9 positions matching TRBD1. J was trimmed by 3 bases and V by 10 bases; bases with no gene match: 6. The germline CDR1 and CDR2 sequences are MNHEY and SMNVEV (reference sequence). The CDR3 has 14 amino acids. CDR3 sequence: CATTRQGDTGELFF. In DNA form, the CDR3 reads TGTGCCACCACACGACAGGGGGACACCGGGGAGCTGTTTTTT.

The chain joins TRBV18 to TRBJ2-7, with D perhaps TRBD1 (6 bases). Deletions cut 2 bases from V and 4 bases from J, with 9 bases between. This CDR3 comprises 13 residues. Per the germline V gene, CDR1 is KGHSH and CDR2 is LQKENI. The CDR3 loop is CASSPTGPYEQYF. The CDR3 region has the DNA TGTGCCAGCTCACCAACAGGGCCGTACGAGCAGTACTTC.

The chain uses TRBV28 and TRBJ1-1; no definite D call. Germline-derived CDR1 and CDR2 are MDHEN and SYDVKM. CDR3 size: 16 residues. Trimming removed 5 bases from V and 0 bases from J, with 16 bases in between. The CDR3 is CASSPDIGSLNTEAFF. The CDR3, as DNA: TGTGCCAGCAGTCCAGACATAGGGTCTTTGAACACTGAAGCTTTCTTT.

This clone occurred a few times. The chain recombines TRBV7-9 with TRBJ1-4; no firm D call. Trimming took 5 bases from V and 0 from J, leaving 7 bases between them. Germline assignment: CDR1 SEHNR and CDR2 FQNEAQ (reference sequence). This CDR3 region has 14 residues. CDR3 DNA sequence: TGTGCCAGCAGCCCCGAAGCAACTAATGAAAAACTGTTTTTT. Its translation: CASSPEATNEKLFF.

The rearrangement joins TRBV7-2 to TRBJ1-5; 7 bases are a match to TRBD1. The CDR3 consists of 15 residues. V trimming: 6 bases; J trimming: 1 base; junction bases outside the gene matches: 6. CDR1 is SGHTA and CDR2 is FQGNSA in the germline V gene. Here the CDR3 DNA reads TGTGCCAGCAGTTACCAGACAGGGAGCAATCAGCCCCAGCATTTT. Encoded protein: CASSYQTGSNQPQHF.

In nucleotides, the CDR3 is TGTGCCAGCAGCCAAGTAGCGGGGGTAAGCTACAATGAGCAGTTCTTC. Amino acids: CASSQVAGVSYNEQFF. The chain carries TRBV3-1 (or the pseudogene TRBV3-2) and TRBJ2-1; TRBD2 matches 9 bases. Germline lookup yields CDR1 LGHDT and CDR2 YNNKEL (reference sequence). V was pared by 1 base and J by 3 bases, with 4 bases of the junction left unmatched. The CDR3 covers 16 residues.

This chain links TRBV28 with TRBJ1-1; D remains ambiguous. Germline V gene sequence: CDR1 MDHEN, CDR2 SYDVKM. V was clipped by 5 bases and J by 0 bases, with 7 bases between them. The CDR3 has 13 residues. For the CDR3, the DNA is TGTGCCAGCAGTCGGACTGTGAACACTGAAGCTTTCTTT. Translating it yields CASSRTVNTEAFF. Variable domain in full (rest from reference TRBV28 and TRBJ1-1): DVKVTQSSRYLVKRTGEKVFLECVQDMDHENMFWYRQDPGLGLRLIYFSYDVKMKEKGDIPEGYSVSREKKERFSLILESASTNQTSMYLCASSRTVNTEAFFGQGTRLTVV.

The CDR3 DNA reads as TGTGCCAGCAGCCCAGAACTTCCTAGCGGTAACACCGGGGAGCTGTTTTTT. Residues: CASSPELPSGNTGELFF. The V gene is TRBV5-4, the J gene TRBJ2-2, with TRBD2 matching over 7 bases. Losses at the gene ends were 4 bases for V and 2 bases for J; bases not matched to a gene: 11. The CDR3 is 17 amino acids. Germline CDR1 reads SGHNT; CDR2 reads YYREEE (reference sequence).

The chain links TRBV10-3 to TRBJ2-3; D gene unclear. Trimming pared 0 bases from V and 0 bases from J, leaving 4 bases between. Germline-derived CDR1 and CDR2 are ENHRY and SYGVKD. This CDR3 region has 14 residues. The CDR3 reads CAISESASTDTQYF. In DNA, the CDR3 is TGTGCCATCAGTGAGTCTGCTAGCACAGATACGCAGTATTTT.

This clone appeared once. This chain links TRBV7-9 with TRBJ1-2, with D possibly being TRBD1 (5 bases). CDR3 size: 14 residues. Trimming left V 4 bases short and J 1 base short, with 10 bases between. Per germline, CDR1 SEHNR and CDR2 FQNEAQ (reference sequence). The CDR3 is CASSSGQYNYGYTF. The CDR3 DNA is TGTGCCAGCAGCTCAGGACAATATAACTATGGCTACACCTTC.

The V gene is TRBV3-1 (or the pseudogene TRBV3-2), the J gene TRBJ1-1; TRBD1 might be the D (5 bases). The V end was cut by 4 bases, the J end by 5 bases, with 11 bases between. The CDR3 loop spans 13 amino acids. Germline CDR1 LGHDT, CDR2 YNNKEL (reference sequence). CDR3 in DNA: TGTGCCAGCAGCCGAGGGGCGGGGACTGAAGCTTTCTTT. It specifies CASSRGAGTEAFF.

The chain has TRBV18 and TRBJ1-3, with unresolved D. V dropped 2 bases and J dropped 0 bases, with 14 bases sitting between them. The CDR3 covers 17 residues. Germline V gene data show CDR1 as KGHSH and CDR2 as LQKENI. The CDR3, as DNA: TGTGCCAGCTCACCATTACAGACGACTAGCTCTGGAAACACCATATATTTT. Translation gives CASSPLQTTSSGNTIYF.

The sample holds one count of this clone. V is TRBV5-6 and J is TRBJ2-4; tentatively, D is TRBD1 (5 bases). Germline V lookup: CDR1 SGHDT, CDR2 YYEEEE. CDR3 length: 13 residues. Trimming shortened V by 5 bases and J by 4 bases, and 10 bases separated the two germline ends. The CDR3 sequence: CASSKGIKNIQYF. DNA of the CDR3: TGTGCCAGCAGTAAGGGGATAAAAAACATTCAGTACTTC.